This section outlines one T cell receptor beta chain sequence together with its context. Its antigen remains unknown. PCR used 60 Vbeta primers and 13 Jbeta primers. Profiled with immunoSEQ multiplex PCR; TCRdb holds only in-frame clones, not every one. This table holds about 130,000 clones, roughly 75% found once. This sample is drawn from a study of cytomegalovirus exposure and HLA in healthy donors. Study-wide results and limits: It was likely that a cluster of highly shared sequence variants was a sequencing artifact. Later analysis suggested most CMV-associated TCR beta chains were HLA-restricted.

V was clipped by 7 bases and J by 4 bases, with 13 bases between them. This CDR3 has 14 residues. Looked up from germline, CDR1 is MDHEN and CDR2 is SYDVKM. The sample taken for sequencing was PBMCs. The V gene is TRBV28, the J gene TRBJ1-4, with D perhaps TRBD1 (5 bases). This TCR was sampled from a man aged 30-40 years in good health. CDR3 loop: CASIPDRYNEKLFF. The DNA for the CDR3 is TGTGCCAGCATCCCAGACAGATATAATGAAAAACTGTTTTTT. Looking up the rest from reference TRBV28 and TRBJ1-4 gives the full variable domain: DVKVTQSSRYLVKRTGEKVFLECVQDMDHENMFWYRQDPGLGLRLIYFSYDVKMKEKGDIPEGYSVSREKKERFSLILESASTNQTSMYLCASIPDRYNEKLFFGSGTQLSVL.